Below are 3 T cell receptor beta chains sequenced from a single sample in a study of response to subunit inactivated influenza vaccine. TCRdb ran MiXCR on the RT-PCR reads and lists one entry per CDR3 protein. The sample consists of fewer than 800,000 distinct CDR3 sequences, about 15% of them appearing once. The sequences come from PBMCs from blood, collected about 11 days after vaccination. The source of these receptors is a man aged 50 to 59 who received an inactivated influenza vaccine.

This clonotype was seen many times. The gene calls are TRBV30 and TRBJ1-5, with D perhaps matching TRBD1 (6 bases). Trimming removed 2 bases from V and 4 bases from J, with 9 bases in between. Germline lookup yields CDR1 GTSNPN and CDR2 SVGIG (reference sequence). This CDR3 spans 13 amino acids. CDR3 loop: CAWSRDINQPQHF. The CDR3 DNA is TGTGCCTGGAGTCGGGACATAAATCAGCCCCAGCATTTT.

The chain joins TRBV10-3 to TRBJ2-1; D is perhaps TRBD2 (6 bases). The CDR3 covers 16 residues. CDR1 ENHRY and CDR2 SYGVKD come from the germline V gene. V lost 6 bases, J lost 7 bases, and 22 bases lay in between. The CDR3 nucleotides read TGTGCCATCAGCGCTGGGTCGGGACTCTACGCTAATGAGCAGTTCTTC. This translates into CAISAGSGLYANEQFF.

In this sample, this clonotype turned up a few times. The chain carries TRBV11-2 and TRBJ2-2; D not resolved. This CDR3 has 15 residues. From germline, CDR1 is SGHAT and CDR2 FQNNGV. Between the trimmed V and J ends, which lost 0 bases and 4 bases, there was a span of 9 bases. In DNA form, the CDR3 reads TGTGCCAGCAGCTTAGAGACTGTCGGCACCGGGGAGCTGTTTTTT. Encoded protein: CASSLETVGTGELFF.